Presented here are 15 T cell receptor beta chains from one specimen sequenced in a study of control samples from healthy donors and cancer patients (dated by TCRdb to the early 2020s). The method behind the library was the immunoSEQ multiplex PCR assay. The source is immuneACCESS, and TCRdb retained only in-frame sequences with V and J called. Part of the clones is not carried over; for the studies checked, unresolved V genes explain less than half of this, and the remainder is unexplained. This sample gives fewer than 95,000 clones in total; approximately 80% of them show up just once. Roughly 19% of the sample is in the top ten clones. The sample was blood. These receptors all come from a young man in good health.

The chain uses TRBV28 and TRBJ2-1; D unresolved. V was shortened by 3 bases and J by 1 base, with 7 bases between the two germline ends. CDR1 and CDR2 from the germline V gene are MDHEN and SYDVKM. The CDR3 totals 14 residues. Here the CDR3 reads CASSFTESYNEQFF. The DNA for the CDR3 is TGTGCCAGCAGTTTTACGGAGTCCTACAATGAGCAGTTCTTC.

This clone was observed a single time. The V gene is TRBV5-6, the J gene TRBJ2-2; a weak D match, TRBD1 (6 bases). Per germline, CDR1 SGHDT and CDR2 YYEEEE. V shed 2 bases and J shed 1 base, with 9 bases lying between them. The CDR3 extends over 15 amino acids. CDR3 coding DNA: TGTGCCAGCAGCTTCCTGGACAGGAACACCGGGGAGCTGTTTTTT. Translation gives CASSFLDRNTGELFF. The full variable domain, with the rest looked up from reference TRBV5-6 and TRBJ2-2, is DAGVTQSPTHLIKTRGQQVTLRCSPKSGHDTVSWYQQALGQGPQFIFQYYEEEERQRGNFPDRFSGHQFPNYSSELNVNALLLGDSALYLCASSFLDRNTGELFFGEGSRLTVL.

This clone was detected only a few times. The J gene is TRBJ2-1, the V gene TRBV28; TRBD2 is a possible D gene (7 bases). CDR1 and CDR2 from the germline V gene are MDHEN and SYDVKM. The CDR3 loop spans 13 amino acids. Between the trimmed V and J ends, which lost 7 bases and 5 bases, there was a span of 12 bases. The CDR3 here is CASIGGVHNEQFF. CDR3 nucleotides: TGTGCCAGCATAGGGGGGGTGCACAATGAGCAGTTCTTC.

The chain has TRBV25-1 and TRBJ1-4; TRBD1 aligns across 9 bases. The germline V gene encodes CDR1 MGHDK and CDR2 SYGVNS. The CDR3 sequence is 15 residues long. J gave up 6 bases and V 3 bases, and 5 bases lay outside the gene matches. CDR3 protein: CASSDTGGVHEKLFF. CDR3 nucleotides: TGTGCCAGCAGTGACACAGGGGGCGTTCATGAAAAACTGTTTTTT.

Written as DNA, the CDR3 is TGTGCCAGCTCACCGGGGGTTTCCCTCTACGAGCAGTACTTC. Its protein is CASSPGVSLYEQYF. V is TRBV18 and J is TRBJ2-7; the D call may be TRBD1 or TRBD2 (5 bases each). CDR3 length equals 14 residues. Trimming pared 3 bases from V and 3 bases from J, leaving 12 bases between. CDR1 and CDR2 from the germline V gene are KGHSH and LQKENI.

This clone came up once. This chain uses TRBV12-5 with TRBJ2-1, with D hard to call. Deletions cut 0 bases from V and 7 bases from J, with 13 bases between. Germline V lookup: CDR1 LGHNT, CDR2 FRNRAP. This CDR3 comprises 15 residues. CDR3 nucleotides: TGTGCTAGTGGTTTGGTACGGTTAGTGGGAAATGAGCAGTTCTTC. The encoded protein is CASGLVRLVGNEQFF.

This chain links TRBV6-5 with TRBJ1-2; 8 bases match TRBD1. This CDR3 contains 13 residues. From germline, CDR1 is MNHEY and CDR2 SVGAGI. Losses at the gene ends were 7 bases for V and 2 bases for J; bases not matched to a gene: 3. The CDR3, as DNA: TGTGCCAGCACTTGGACAGGGAACTATGGCTACACCTTC. It encodes CASTWTGNYGYTF.

The chain links TRBV27 to TRBJ1-6, with D uncertain. V was pared by 0 bases and J by 8 bases, with 11 bases between. Germline assignment: CDR1 MNHEY and CDR2 SMNVEV (reference sequence). The CDR3 runs 15 residues. CDR3 nucleotide sequence: TGTGCCAGCAGTTTATCCGGGGATAAGGATTCACCCCTCCACTTT. As protein: CASSLSGDKDSPLHF.

This clone has a single count. The chain uses TRBV10-3 and TRBJ2-1, with 13 bases that match TRBD2. The CDR3 has 14 residues. J gave up 5 bases and V 11 bases, and 6 bases lay outside the gene matches. Germline CDR1 ENHRY, CDR2 SYGVKD. CDR3 protein: CAVRGTSGDNEQFF. The DNA for the CDR3 is TGTGCCGTCCGGGGGACTAGCGGGGACAATGAGCAGTTCTTC.

This chain uses TRBV6-5 with TRBJ2-2; D ambiguous. Looked up from germline, CDR1 is MNHEY and CDR2 is SVGAGI. The CDR3 runs to 14 residues. The V end was cut by 8 bases, the J end by 2 bases, with 12 bases between. The CDR3 loop reads CASGENINTGELFF. The CDR3 region has the DNA TGTGCCAGCGGAGAGAACATCAACACCGGGGAGCTGTTTTTT.

In DNA, the CDR3 is TGTGCCAGCAGTTCACGCGGGCGGGGAGATACGCAGTATTTT. Protein product: CASSSRGRGDTQYF. This rearrangement joins TRBV28 to TRBJ2-3, with a weak D call TRBD2 (6 bases). V lost 4 bases and J 5 bases, leaving 13 bases between the germline ends. In germline, CDR1 is MDHEN, CDR2 SYDVKM. The CDR3 runs to 14 residues.

The gene calls are TRBV3-1 (or the pseudogene TRBV3-2) and TRBJ1-2, with TRBD1 as a possible D gene (5 bases). Trimming shortened V by 7 bases and J by 5 bases, and 17 bases separated the two germline ends. CDR3 length: 14 amino acids. Looked up from germline, CDR1 is LGHDT and CDR2 is YNNKEL (reference sequence). CDR3 loop: CASNPGGTWYGYTF. DNA of the CDR3: TGTGCCAGCAACCCGGGGGGTACTTGGTATGGCTACACCTTC.

This chain connects TRBV30 to TRBJ2-5; 7 bases match TRBD2. Germline CDR1 reads GTSNPN; CDR2 reads SVGIG (reference sequence). The CDR3 consists of 13 residues. Trimming at V came to 0 bases and at J to 6 bases, leaving 4 bases not matched to a gene. CDR3 protein: CAWSVSGAKTQYF. Written as DNA, the CDR3 is TGTGCCTGGAGTGTAAGCGGGGCGAAGACCCAGTACTTC. Based on the CDR3 plus reference TRBV30 and TRBJ2-5, the full variable domain is SQTIHQWPATLVQPVGSPLSLECTVEGTSNPNLYWYRQAAGRGLQLLFYSVGIGQISSEVPQNLSASRPQDRQFILSSKKLLLSDSGFYLCAWSVSGAKTQYFGPGTRLLVL.

The chain employs TRBV2 and TRBJ1-3; the D gene is possibly TRBD1 (5 bases). The CDR3 has 15 amino acids. V was cut by 8 bases and J by 0 bases, with 14 bases left in between. Germline CDR1 SNHLY, CDR2 FYNNEI. The CDR3 loop reads CASASQVLSGNTIYF. In DNA, the CDR3 is TGTGCCAGCGCATCACAGGTCCTCTCTGGAAACACCATATATTTT.

The chain carries TRBV6-5 and TRBJ2-7; TRBD1 is a possible D gene (6 bases). CDR1 and CDR2 from the germline V gene are MNHEY and SVGAGI. V was trimmed by 6 bases and J by 3 bases, leaving 15 bases between them. This CDR3 has 14 amino acids. CDR3 nucleotides: TGTGCCAGCAGCATTAACAGGGAGCTCTACGAGCAGTACTTC. Translation: CASSINRELYEQYF.